The 14 T cell receptor beta chains given below trace back to one sample, sequenced in a study of T-cell memory formation after mild COVID-19. MiXCR was run by TCRdb on the 5' RACE reads, yielding one entry per CDR3 protein. In the table there are under 200,000 distinct CDR3 sequences, roughly a third of which are singletons. Sequencing was done on a sample of PBMCs or a T cell subset sorted from them (not recorded which). These receptors originate from an adult woman who had mild COVID-19 (a few samples of this study predate the infection). Cell type and time point are not known.

The chain combines TRBV7-8 with TRBJ2-3; D unresolved. This CDR3 has 14 residues. V lost 2 bases and J lost 3, with 9 bases in between. CDR1 and CDR2 from the germline V gene are SGHVS and FQNEAQ. In DNA form, the CDR3 reads TGTGCCAGCAGCTTAAATGTAGGGACAGATACGCAGTATTTT. Protein: CASSLNVGTDTQYF.

This chain uses TRBV24-1 with TRBJ2-5; 11 positions match TRBD2. The germline gives CDR1 KGHDR, CDR2 SFDVKD. V gave up 4 bases and J gave up 3 bases; unmatched junction bases: 6. The CDR3 has 16 amino acids. The CDR3 DNA sequence: TGTGCCACCAGTGACCCCTTGACTAGCGGGAAAGAGACCCAGTACTTC. Translation: CATSDPLTSGKETQYF.

The sample holds a few counts of this clonotype. The V and J genes are TRBV12-3 or TRBV12-4 and TRBJ2-5; D remains unclear. This CDR3 has 16 residues. V was shortened by 0 bases and J by 3 bases, with 14 bases between the two germline ends. CDR3 sequence: CASSLATRAREETQYF. The CDR3 nucleotides read TGTGCCAGCAGTTTAGCCACTCGGGCTCGGGAAGAGACCCAGTACTTC.

This clonotype was counted a few times. This rearrangement joins TRBV24-1 to TRBJ2-5, with 7 bases lining up with TRBD2. This CDR3 spans 17 amino acids. With V trimmed by 3 bases and J by 5 bases, 14 bases remained unmatched. Germline-derived CDR1 and CDR2 are KGHDR and SFDVKD. The CDR3 nucleotides are TGTGCCACCAGTGATGTGGGCCCTAGCGGATTAGGGGAGACCCAGTACTTC. This translates into CATSDVGPSGLGETQYF.

CDR3 in amino acids: CASRGTSGRILGQYF. The CDR3 DNA reads TGTGCCAGCAGAGGGACTAGCGGGAGGATACTTGGGCAGTACTTC. The V and J genes are TRBV6-2 or TRBV6-3 and TRBJ2-7; 15 nucleotides line up with TRBD2. The ends lost 6 bases at V and 9 bases at J; junction bases unmatched: 9. Germline CDR1 is MNHEY and CDR2 is SVGEGT. The CDR3 covers 15 residues.

The chain links TRBV12-3 or TRBV12-4 to TRBJ1-2, with a possible D match to TRBD1 (5 bases). This CDR3 region has 13 residues. Trimming pared 6 bases from V and 7 bases from J, leaving 15 bases between. The CDR3 coding sequence is TGTGCCAGCAGCCCGGGGGGGATCAGTGGCTACACCTTC. As protein: CASSPGGISGYTF.

The chain has TRBV7-9 and TRBJ2-7; tentative D call: TRBD1 (5 bases). Trimming removed 4 bases at V and 5 bases at J, with 12 bases between. The CDR3 length is 13 residues. From germline, CDR1 is SEHNR and CDR2 FQNEAQ (reference sequence). For the CDR3, the DNA is TGTGCCAGCAGCTCGTTCGGCAGGGACGAGCAGTACTTC. Its translation: CASSSFGRDEQYF.

The V and J genes are TRBV5-1 and TRBJ2-2; tentatively, D is TRBD1 (5 bases). Germline V gives CDR1 SGHRS, CDR2 YFSETQ. V dropped 2 bases and J dropped 2 bases, with 10 bases sitting between them. The CDR3 sequence is 15 residues long. The chain's CDR3 is CASSFGHSNTGELFF. The CDR3 DNA sequence: TGCGCCAGCAGCTTCGGACACAGTAACACCGGGGAGCTGTTTTTT. The whole variable domain, filled in from reference TRBV5-1 and TRBJ2-2, reads KAGVTQTPRYLIKTRGQQVTLSCSPISGHRSVSWYQQTPGQGLQFLFEYFSETQRNKGNFPGRFSGRQFSNSRSEMNVSTLELGDSALYLCASSFGHSNTGELFFGEGSRLTVL.

J is TRBJ2-7 and V is TRBV4-3; 7 bases fit TRBD1. The trim removed 1 base at V and 4 bases at J, leaving 7 bases unmatched. CDR1 and CDR2 from the germline V gene are LGHNA and YSLEER. This CDR3 contains 15 residues. The CDR3 is CASSQAHEQGYEQYF. CDR3 bases: TGCGCCAGCAGCCAAGCTCATGAACAGGGGTACGAGCAGTACTTC.

This clonotype came up a few times. The rearrangement joins TRBV12-3 or TRBV12-4 to TRBJ1-3, with no clear D. The V end lost 10 bases, the J end lost 0 bases, and 13 bases lay between the germline ends. The CDR3 is 14 residues long. The CDR3 coding sequence is TGTGCCACCACCCGGGGTAGCTCTGGAAACACCATATATTTT. Its protein is CATTRGSSGNTIYF.

This clonotype was counted only a few times. The J gene is TRBJ1-2, the V gene TRBV7-2; D is perhaps TRBD1 (5 bases). Germline V CDR1 and CDR2: SGHTA, FQGNSA. This CDR3 has 11 amino acids. Trimming took 3 bases from V and 11 from J, leaving 10 bases between them. This chain's CDR3 is CASSFRDAYTF. The CDR3 region has the DNA TGTGCCAGCAGCTTCCGGGACGCTTACACCTTC.

The chain employs TRBV10-3 and TRBJ2-7; D uncertain. Germline lookup yields CDR1 ENHRY and CDR2 SYGVKD. The CDR3 runs 11 residues. V dropped 4 bases and J dropped 7 bases, with 8 bases sitting between them. The DNA for the CDR3 is TGTGCCATCAGTGTCCGGTCGGAGCAGTACTTC. Its translation is CAISVRSEQYF.

This clonotype was seen only a few times. The rearrangement joins TRBV7-8 to TRBJ2-1; D may match TRBD1 or TRBD2 (5 bases each). Germline V gives CDR1 SGHVS, CDR2 FQNEAQ. The CDR3 is 15 residues long. Trimming stripped 5 bases from V and 2 bases from J, with 13 bases between. CDR3 nucleotide sequence: TGTGCCAGCAGCATATCCCAGGGACCCTACAATGAGCAGTTCTTC. It translates to CASSISQGPYNEQFF.

The chain has TRBV5-1 and TRBJ2-1, with 10 bases that match TRBD1. CDR3 length equals 17 residues. CDR1 and CDR2 (germline): SGHRS, YFSETQ. Unmatched junction bases numbered 13, after V lost 6 bases and J lost 4 bases. CDR3 in amino acids: CASTDSGQGLLYNEQFF. In nucleotides, the CDR3 is TGCGCCAGCACAGACTCGGGACAGGGGCTTTTGTACAATGAGCAGTTCTTC.